Here is one TCR beta chain with its context. Its antigen is still unknown. The data derive from a study of siplizumab effects on memory and regulatory T cells. Study findings and constraints: It seemed that naive T cells were more diverse than memory cells and were major contributors to the alloresponse.

Assay used: immunoSEQ multiplex PCR; TCRdb lists only in-frame clones, some missing. The data contain 100,000 or so clones, around 90% of them seen just once; the ten biggest clones take up approximately 12%. Trimming took 6 bases from V and 3 from J; bases not matched to a gene: 4. The CDR3 is 14 amino acids. The germline CDR1 and CDR2 sequences are ENHRY and SYGVKD. The V call is TRBV10-3, the J call TRBJ2-7, with 11 bases that match TRBD1. This sequence was found in a human donor in good health. Sequencing was done on a sample of non-Treg CD4+ T cells sorted from blood. The CDR3 loop is CAIRRTGGHYEQYF. DNA of the CDR3: TGTGCCATCAGGCGGACAGGGGGCCACTACGAGCAGTACTTC.